This passage covers 26 T cell receptor beta chains from one sample sequenced in a study of T cell clones after liver transplantation. The repertoire was sequenced with immunoSEQ multiplex PCR; TCRdb's copy has only in-frame clones and lacks some. The data contain 65,000 to 90,000 clones, under 95% of them seen just once; the ten biggest clones take up roughly 3%. The sample here was CD4+ T cells from blood, taken before liver transplant. Receptors were obtained from a human donor who received a liver transplant.

This clone was found a few times. The chain is built from TRBV21-1 and TRBJ2-6; the D call TRBD2 from the table was never checked on the DNA. TRBV21-1 is a known pseudogene. This CDR3 contains 17 residues. CDR3 residues: CASEGGAPFSGANVLTF. In DNA form, the CDR3 reads TGTGCCAGCGAAGGGGGGGCACCCTTCTCTGGGGCCAACGTCCTGACTTTC.

The rearrangement joins TRBV28 to TRBJ1-1; a possible D gene is TRBD1 (5 bases). The V and J ends lost 1 base and 7 bases respectively, with 10 bases between them. The CDR3 extends over 13 amino acids. Germline-derived CDR1 and CDR2 are MDHEN and SYDVKM. The CDR3 DNA reads TGTGCCAGCAGTTTATTACAGGAGATTGAAGCTTTCTTT. Protein sequence: CASSLLQEIEAFF.

J is TRBJ2-3 and V is TRBV11-2; the D call may be TRBD1 or TRBD2 (5 bases each). The CDR3 has 16 residues. Germline values: CDR1 SGHAT, CDR2 FQNNGV. Trimming shortened V by 5 bases and J by 5 bases, and 20 bases separated the two germline ends. CDR3 sequence (DNA): TGTGCCAGCAGCCTAGGACAAAACCGGGGAGAAGATACGCAGTATTTT. It is translated as CASSLGQNRGEDTQYF.

The chain combines TRBV6-5 with TRBJ2-4, with 16 bases aligning to TRBD2. The V segment lost 2 bases and the J segment 13 bases; nucleotides outside the gene matches: 5. The CDR3 sequence is 15 residues long. From germline, CDR1 is MNHEY and CDR2 SVGAGI. For the CDR3, the DNA is TGTGCCAGCAGTTACGGTGGGACTAGCGGGAGGGAACAGTACTTC. This sequence encodes CASSYGGTSGREQYF.

This clone was observed a handful of times. V usage is TRBV28 and J usage is TRBJ1-2; D gene ambiguous. V dropped 3 bases and J dropped 0 bases, with 8 bases sitting between them. Germline CDR1 and CDR2: MDHEN and SYDVKM. CDR3 length: 14 residues. The CDR3 spells CASSFLAANYGYTF. The CDR3 region has the DNA TGTGCCAGCAGTTTCCTCGCAGCTAACTATGGCTACACCTTC.

The chain combines TRBV28 with TRBJ2-1, with D possibly being TRBD1 or TRBD2 (5 bases each). This CDR3 comprises 13 residues. Trimming cost V 5 bases and J 10 bases, with 15 bases left between them. Per germline, CDR1 MDHEN and CDR2 SYDVKM. CDR3 amino acids: CASSPVRGGEQFF. In nucleotides, the CDR3 is TGTGCCAGCAGTCCCGTACGGGGCGGAGAGCAGTTCTTC.

The chain has TRBV5-6 and TRBJ1-4; D is perhaps TRBD1 (6 bases). The length of the CDR3 is 16 residues. Germline V gene data show CDR1 as SGHDT and CDR2 as YYEEEE. Trimming took off 3 bases at V and 8 bases at J, with 20 bases between the two ends. The CDR3 nucleotides read TGTGCCAGCAGCTCCCTACGTGGGGGCCCGAGGGAAAAACTGTTTTTT. The encoded protein is CASSSLRGGPREKLFF.

The chain uses TRBV10-1 and TRBJ2-3; D might be TRBD2 (5 bases). Per germline, CDR1 WNHNN and CDR2 SYGVQD (reference sequence). This CDR3 is 13 amino acids long. With 3 bases removed from V and 6 bases from J, the gap between germline ends came to 10 bases. CDR3 coding DNA: TGCGCCAGCAGTGAAGGTGGACTTGATACGCAGTATTTT. Amino acids: CASSEGGLDTQYF.

This chain uses TRBV5-1 with TRBJ1-3, with 7 positions matching TRBD1. V trimming: 6 bases; J trimming: 7 bases; junction bases outside the gene matches: 10. This CDR3 has 14 residues. Looked up from germline, CDR1 is SGHRS and CDR2 is YFSETQ. Here the CDR3 DNA reads TGCGCCAGCAACCTCGACAGGGAATACAACACCATATATTTT. It codes for CASNLDREYNTIYF.

The genes are TRBV11-2 and TRBJ1-2, with unresolved D. Looked up from germline, CDR1 is SGHAT and CDR2 is FQNNGV. V shed 5 bases and J shed 2 bases, with 12 bases lying between them. This CDR3 has 14 amino acids. CDR3 residues: CASSPRVINYGYTF. The CDR3 DNA reads as TGTGCCAGCAGCCCCCGCGTAATCAACTATGGCTACACCTTC.

The chain employs TRBV10-3 and TRBJ2-3; TRBD2 aligns across 10 bases. The CDR3 has 15 residues. V was pared by 4 bases and J by 5 bases, with 6 bases of the junction left unmatched. From germline, CDR1 is ENHRY and CDR2 SYGVKD. CDR3 in DNA: TGTGCCATCAGTGGGACTAGCGGAGGCCAAGATACGCAGTATTTT. Protein product: CAISGTSGGQDTQYF.

The chain joins TRBV25-1 to TRBJ2-3; D gene unclear. The ends were cut back, 1 base at V and 0 bases at J, with 2 bases in the middle. Germline V gene sequence: CDR1 MGHDK, CDR2 SYGVNS. This CDR3 is built from 13 residues. The CDR3 reads CASSESSTDTQYF. CDR3 nucleotides: TGTGCCAGCAGTGAATCGAGCACAGATACGCAGTATTTT. The complete variable domain, with remaining parts taken from reference TRBV25-1 and TRBJ2-3, reads EADIYQTPRYLVIGTGKKITLECSQTMGHDKMYWYQQDPGMELHLIHYSYGVNSTEKGDLSSESTVSRIRTEHFPLTLESARPSHTSQYLCASSESSTDTQYFGPGTRLTVL.

The rearrangement links TRBV5-1 to TRBJ2-1; D is perhaps TRBD2 (5 bases). The CDR3 length is 21 residues. Trimming shortened V by 0 bases and J by 2 bases, and 27 bases separated the two germline ends. From germline, CDR1 is SGHRS and CDR2 YFSETQ. CDR3 amino acids: CASSLAYGSTIPPSPYNEQFF. The CDR3 DNA sequence: TGCGCCAGCAGCTTGGCCTACGGCTCGACTATTCCTCCCTCTCCCTACAATGAGCAGTTCTTC.

This chain links TRBV6-5 with TRBJ2-6, with 8 bases identical to TRBD1. The J segment lost 10 bases and the V segment lost 7 bases, leaving 9 bases of the junction unmatched. Germline CDR1 reads MNHEY; CDR2 reads SVGAGI. The CDR3 consists of 14 residues. This chain's CDR3 is CASTPHGDRNVLTF. CDR3 nucleotides: TGTGCCAGCACCCCACACGGGGACAGGAACGTCCTGACTTTC.

V is TRBV11-3 and J is TRBJ2-7, with D perhaps TRBD1 or TRBD2 (5 bases each). The V end lost 5 bases, the J end lost 2 bases, and 16 bases lay between the germline ends. This CDR3 contains 15 residues. The germline V gene has CDR1 SGHNT and CDR2 YENEEA. The DNA for the CDR3 is TGTGCCAGCAGCCGTTACCGGGACGCAACCTACGAGCAGTACTTC. Its protein is CASSRYRDATYEQYF.

This chain uses TRBV5-1 with TRBJ2-7; 7 bases align to TRBD2. V shed 0 bases, J shed 5 bases, and the junction held 8 bases outside the gene matches. This CDR3 has 15 residues. Germline CDR1 reads SGHRS; CDR2 reads YFSETQ. Written as DNA, the CDR3 is TGCGCCAGCAGCTTGGCCCCTAGGGAGGGGAACGAGCAGTACTTC. Residues: CASSLAPREGNEQYF.

J is TRBJ2-4 and V is TRBV11-1; the D gene is possibly TRBD2 (5 bases). Germline V gene lookup returns CDR1 SGHAT and CDR2 FQDESV (reference sequence). The length of the CDR3 is 16 residues. V lost 3 bases and J lost 0, with 12 bases in between. CDR3 protein: CASSFTSGLAKNIQYF. CDR3 in DNA: TGTGCCAGCAGCTTTACCAGCGGACTAGCCAAAAACATTCAGTACTTC.

The V gene is TRBV11-1, the J gene TRBJ1-4; the match to TRBD1 covers 10 bases. The trim removed 5 bases at V and 0 bases at J, leaving 3 bases unmatched. This CDR3 spans 16 amino acids. CDR1 and CDR2 (germline): SGHAT, FQDESV (reference sequence). Here the CDR3 reads CASSPGQGTTNEKLFF. In DNA form, the CDR3 reads TGTGCCAGCAGCCCGGGACAGGGGACAACTAATGAAAAACTGTTTTTT.

This chain connects TRBV19 to TRBJ2-3; the D is unclear. Germline CDR1 LNHDA, CDR2 SQIVND (reference sequence). The V end lost 7 bases, the J end lost 2 bases, and 10 bases lay between the germline ends. The CDR3 runs to 13 residues. As DNA, the CDR3 is TGTGCCAGTACGGCGCAGTTCACAGATACGCAGTATTTT. This encodes CASTAQFTDTQYF.

The V call is TRBV19, the J call TRBJ2-5; D is perhaps TRBD1 (7 bases). From germline, CDR1 is LNHDA and CDR2 SQIVND (reference sequence). The CDR3 sequence is 13 residues long. Trimming shortened V by 5 bases and J by 1 base, and 8 bases separated the two germline ends. CDR3 nucleotides: TGTGCCAGTAGTCAGGGGGGCCAAGAGACCCAGTACTTC. The encoded protein is CASSQGGQETQYF.

This clone was picked up one time. The chain joins TRBV28 to TRBJ1-1; no firm D call. Germline-derived CDR1 and CDR2 are MDHEN and SYDVKM. The CDR3 consists of 14 residues. Trimming shortened V by 5 bases and J by 1 base, and 11 bases separated the two germline ends. The CDR3: CASSTLNRNTEAFF. As DNA, the CDR3 is TGTGCCAGCAGTACCCTTAACAGGAACACTGAAGCTTTCTTT.

V usage is TRBV29-1 and J usage is TRBJ2-7; 9 nucleotides align to TRBD2. The CDR3 runs 15 residues. The junction had 14 bases not matched to a gene; V was cut back by 6 bases and J by 5 bases. The germline V gene encodes CDR1 SQVTM and CDR2 ANQGSEA. DNA of the CDR3: TGCAGCGTGGGGACCTTAGCGGGAGCCCTTCACGAGCAGTACTTC. It yields the protein CSVGTLAGALHEQYF.

V gene TRBV2 combines with J gene TRBJ1-2; possibly TRBD1 for D (5 bases). Germline V gene sequence: CDR1 SNHLY, CDR2 FYNNEI. V dropped 3 bases and J dropped 3 bases, with 14 bases sitting between them. This CDR3 comprises 15 residues. CDR3 region: CASSDSARGDYGYTF. The CDR3 DNA sequence: TGTGCCAGCAGTGATAGTGCCCGAGGGGACTATGGCTACACCTTC.

The table lists this clone with a count of one. This rearrangement joins TRBV11-2 to TRBJ2-3; weak D call: TRBD2 (6 bases). From germline, CDR1 is SGHAT and CDR2 FQNNGV. The CDR3 loop spans 15 amino acids. Trimming took off 1 base at V and 4 bases at J, with 12 bases between the two ends. CDR3 region: CASSLAGLAPDTQYF. The CDR3 DNA follows: TGTGCCAGCAGCTTAGCGGGGCTAGCGCCAGATACGCAGTATTTT.

The chain combines TRBV11-3 with TRBJ2-6; TRBD2 aligns across 14 bases. The CDR3 totals 20 residues. Losses at the gene ends were 2 bases for V and 1 base for J; bases not matched to a gene: 7. In germline, CDR1 is SGHNT, CDR2 YENEEA. The CDR3: CASSLSGLAGEVSGANVLTF. The CDR3 nucleotides are TGTGCCAGCAGCTTATCGGGACTAGCGGGAGAGGTTTCTGGGGCCAACGTCCTGACTTTC.

J is TRBJ2-7 and V is TRBV7-8, with unresolved D. Looked up from germline, CDR1 is SGHVS and CDR2 is FQNEAQ. Trimming removed 11 bases at V and 4 bases at J, with 3 bases between. This CDR3 spans 8 amino acids. CDR3 residues: CAQYEQYF. CDR3 nucleotides: TGTGCCCAGTACGAGCAGTACTTC.